These 16 T cell receptor beta chains were all obtained from the same sample, sequenced in a study of neoadjuvant nivolumab and ipilimumab in lung cancer. Sequenced by immunoSEQ multiplex PCR; TCRdb stores in-frame clones only, minus some. The sample lists about 23,000 clones, approximately 77% occurring once. Source: peripheral blood, taken before neoadjuvant nivolumab, alone or with ipilimumab. All receptors derive from an adult with non-small cell lung cancer.

The V call is TRBV2, the J call TRBJ2-1; 7 bases line up with TRBD1. Looked up from germline, CDR1 is SNHLY and CDR2 is FYNNEI. The CDR3 contains 12 residues. The V segment lost 6 bases and the J segment 8 bases; nucleotides outside the gene matches: 4. CDR3: CASSDRVYEQFF. The CDR3 DNA reads TGTGCCAGCAGCGACAGGGTTTATGAGCAGTTCTTC.

This clone was counted a single time. V gene TRBV27 combines with J gene TRBJ2-7; 10 nucleotides agree with TRBD2. Germline CDR1 MNHEY, CDR2 SMNVEV (reference sequence). Trimming cost V 6 bases and J 2 bases; bases outside gene matches: 13. The CDR3 runs 17 residues. CDR3: CASRVRGTSGDTYEQYF. The DNA of the CDR3 is TGTGCCAGCAGGGTCCGGGGTACTAGCGGGGATACCTACGAGCAGTACTTC.

The CDR3 DNA reads as TGCAGCTCCTTACTGGACAGGGCTGGAGGCTACACCTTC. Translated, it gives CSSLLDRAGGYTF. The V gene is TRBV29-1, the J gene TRBJ1-2; TRBD1 matches at 8 bases. Per the germline V gene, CDR1 is SQVTM and CDR2 is ANQGSEA. J was trimmed by 8 bases and V by 8 bases; bases with no gene match: 13. This CDR3 region has 13 residues.

The V gene is TRBV27, the J gene TRBJ2-5; TRBD1 agrees at 7 bases. V lost 2 bases and J lost 4; bases outside the gene matches: 1. Per germline, CDR1 MNHEY and CDR2 SMNVEV (reference sequence). This CDR3 is 13 amino acids long. This CDR3 is CASSLRGRETQYF. CDR3 coding DNA: TGTGCCAGCAGTTTAAGGGGGCGAGAGACCCAGTACTTC.

The rearrangement joins TRBV6-5 to TRBJ1-5; D remains ambiguous. Germline CDR1 reads MNHEY; CDR2 reads SVGAGI. V shed 6 bases and J shed 4 bases, with 16 bases lying between them. This CDR3 spans 15 amino acids. The CDR3, as DNA: TGTGCCAGCAGCCTAAATCCAACCCCAAATCAGCCCCAGCATTTT. It specifies CASSLNPTPNQPQHF.

This clone was counted once. This chain joins TRBV7-2 and TRBJ2-1; 12 bases are a match to TRBD2. This CDR3 has 15 amino acids. Germline loops: CDR1 SGHTA, CDR2 FQGNSA. The J segment lost 8 bases and the V segment lost 4 bases, leaving 6 bases of the junction unmatched. CDR3 sequence: CASSSASGRAHEQFF. CDR3 bases: TGTGCCAGCAGCTCTGCTAGCGGGAGGGCCCATGAGCAGTTCTTC.

V usage is TRBV7-2 and J usage is TRBJ2-5, with 9 nucleotides matching TRBD2. CDR3 length equals 16 residues. Germline CDR1 and CDR2: SGHTA and FQGNSA. V shed 8 bases, J shed 1 base, and the junction held 11 bases outside the gene matches. CDR3 residues: CASPPESGGTQETQYF. The DNA for the CDR3 is TGTGCCAGCCCCCCTGAGAGCGGGGGGACCCAAGAGACCCAGTACTTC.

J is TRBJ2-7 and V is TRBV4-2; maybe TRBD1 (5 bases). This CDR3 spans 14 amino acids. Per germline, CDR1 LGHNA and CDR2 YNFKEQ. The V and J ends lost 6 bases and 0 bases respectively, with 12 bases between them. The CDR3 here is CASRSQVNSYEQYF. CDR3 coding DNA: TGTGCCAGCAGGTCACAGGTGAACTCCTACGAGCAGTACTTC.

The gene calls are TRBV7-6 and TRBJ2-5; 10 bases map to TRBD1. The V gene's germline CDR1 is SGHVS and CDR2 FNYEAQ. The V gene end was trimmed by 5 bases and the J gene end by 6 bases; junction bases not matched to a gene: 3. CDR3 length: 13 amino acids. The CDR3 loop is CASSAGQGKTQYF. For the CDR3, the DNA is TGTGCCAGCAGCGCGGGACAGGGGAAGACCCAGTACTTC.

This chain uses TRBV10-3 with TRBJ1-5; 9 bases fit TRBD1. There are 15 residues in the CDR3. With V trimmed by 6 bases and J by 4 bases, 7 bases remained unmatched. In germline, CDR1 is ENHRY, CDR2 SYGVKD. This CDR3 reads CAISPRGQGNQPQHF. The CDR3 DNA reads as TGTGCCATCAGCCCTCGGGGACAGGGTAATCAGCCCCAGCATTTT.

The CDR3 sequence is CASSVAGTSGPYEQYF. The CDR3 DNA reads TGTGCCAGCAGCGTAGCAGGGACTAGCGGACCCTACGAGCAGTACTTC. The chain links TRBV9 to TRBJ2-7, with 11 bases fitting TRBD2. Trimming cost V 0 bases and J 2 bases; bases outside gene matches: 4. Looked up from germline, CDR1 is SGDLS and CDR2 is YYNGEE. The CDR3 loop spans 16 amino acids.

The chain employs TRBV7-1 and TRBJ2-6; D might be TRBD1 (5 bases). Being an ORF, TRBV7-1 has a function that is uncertain. This CDR3 spans 16 amino acids. V dropped 4 bases and J dropped 5 bases, with 15 bases sitting between them. CDR3 nucleotides: TGTGCCAGCAGCTTCGGCGGACAAAGTCGGGCCAACGTCCTGACTTTC. As protein: CASSFGGQSRANVLTF.

The chain recombines TRBV7-3 with TRBJ1-5; D not certain. The CDR3 length is 13 residues. The V and J ends lost 5 bases and 2 bases respectively, with 7 bases between them. The V gene's germline CDR1 is SGHTA and CDR2 FQGTGA. CDR3 sequence reads: CASSPERNQPQHF. CDR3 bases: TGTGCCAGCAGCCCGGAGCGCAATCAGCCCCAGCATTTT.

As to this clone: A junction boundary mismatches the germline segment, possibly from a read error. V is TRBV15 and J is TRBJ2-1; 9 bases line up with TRBD2. The length of the CDR3 is 13 residues. Germline V gene lookup returns CDR1 LNHNV and CDR2 YYDKDF (reference sequence). This CDR3 reads CATSRDRVREGIF. For the CDR3, the DNA is TGTGCCACCAGCAGAGATCGGGTGCGGGAGGGGATCTTC. The full variable domain, with the rest looked up from reference TRBV15 and TRBJ2-1, is DAMVIQNPRYQVTQFGKPVTLSCSQTLNHNVMYWYQQKSSQAPKLLFHYYDKDFNNEADTPDNFQSRRPNTSFCFLDIRSPGLGDTAMYLCATSRDRVREGIFGPGTRLTVL.

The sample holds a few counts of this clone. The sample holds other DNA sequences that translate to the same CDR3. The rearrangement links TRBV6-6 to TRBJ1-2; D is perhaps TRBD1 (5 bases). The ends were cut back, 6 bases at V and 4 bases at J, with 18 bases in the middle. CDR3 length equals 15 residues. CDR1 MNHNY and CDR2 SVGAGI come from the germline V gene (reference sequence). The CDR3 region is CASSQVRDGPYGYTF. Written as DNA, the CDR3 is TGTGCCAGCAGCCAGGTCCGGGACGGCCCCTATGGCTACACCTTC.

The chain carries TRBV2 and TRBJ1-1; D is possibly TRBD1 (6 bases). Germline V lookup: CDR1 SNHLY, CDR2 FYNNEI. The ends were cut back, 6 bases at V and 1 base at J, with 12 bases in the middle. The CDR3 spans 14 residues. The CDR3 DNA follows: TGTGCCAGCAGCAAACAGGGAAAGAACACTGAAGCTTTCTTT. Translating it yields CASSKQGKNTEAFF.